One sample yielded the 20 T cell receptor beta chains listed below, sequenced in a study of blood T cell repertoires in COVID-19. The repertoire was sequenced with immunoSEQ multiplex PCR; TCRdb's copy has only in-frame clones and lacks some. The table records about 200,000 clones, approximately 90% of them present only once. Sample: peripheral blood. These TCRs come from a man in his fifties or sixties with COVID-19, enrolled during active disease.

The CDR3 DNA reads TGTGCCAGCAGCCAGCGGCTCGGACCGACCTTCGACGAGCAGTACTTC. Its translation is CASSQRLGPTFDEQYF. The genes are TRBV6-2 or TRBV6-3 and TRBJ2-7; possible D gene TRBD2, 5 bases. Germline V lookup: CDR1 MNHEY, CDR2 SVGEGT. Deletions cut 6 bases from V and 5 bases from J, with 23 bases between. The CDR3 runs 16 residues.

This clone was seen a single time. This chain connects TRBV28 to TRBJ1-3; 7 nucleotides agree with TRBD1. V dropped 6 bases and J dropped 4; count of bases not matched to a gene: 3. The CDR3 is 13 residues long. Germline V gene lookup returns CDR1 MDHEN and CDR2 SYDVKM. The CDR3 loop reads CASSPDRGNTIYF. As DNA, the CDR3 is TGTGCCAGCAGCCCGGACAGGGGAAACACCATATATTTT.

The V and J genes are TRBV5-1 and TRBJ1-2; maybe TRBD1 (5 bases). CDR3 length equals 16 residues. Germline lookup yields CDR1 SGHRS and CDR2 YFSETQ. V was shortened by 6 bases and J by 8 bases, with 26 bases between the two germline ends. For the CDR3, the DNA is TGCGCCAGCACCCAAGCACATCAGACAGTTCCTGGCGGCTACACCTTC. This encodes CASTQAHQTVPGGYTF.

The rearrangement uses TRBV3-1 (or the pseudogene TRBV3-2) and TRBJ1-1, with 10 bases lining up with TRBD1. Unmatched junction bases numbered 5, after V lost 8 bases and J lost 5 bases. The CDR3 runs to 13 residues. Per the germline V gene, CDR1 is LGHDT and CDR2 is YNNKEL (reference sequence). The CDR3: CASSMGQGTEAFF. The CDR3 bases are TGTGCCAGCTCTATGGGACAGGGGACTGAAGCTTTCTTT.

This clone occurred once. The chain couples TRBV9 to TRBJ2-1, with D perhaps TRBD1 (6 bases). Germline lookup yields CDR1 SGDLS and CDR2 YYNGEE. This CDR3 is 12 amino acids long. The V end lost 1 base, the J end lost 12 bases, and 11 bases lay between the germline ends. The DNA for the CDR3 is TGTGCCAGCAGCGTACCACAGGGACGGCAGTTCTTC. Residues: CASSVPQGRQFF.

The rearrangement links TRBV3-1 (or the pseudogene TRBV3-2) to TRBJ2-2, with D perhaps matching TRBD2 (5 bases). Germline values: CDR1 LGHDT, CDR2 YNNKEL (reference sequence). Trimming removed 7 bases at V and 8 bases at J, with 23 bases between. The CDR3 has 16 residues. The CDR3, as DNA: TGTGCCAGCACCAAAACCACGAACTCCAGAGGGGGGGAGCTGTTTTTT. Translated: CASTKTTNSRGGELFF.

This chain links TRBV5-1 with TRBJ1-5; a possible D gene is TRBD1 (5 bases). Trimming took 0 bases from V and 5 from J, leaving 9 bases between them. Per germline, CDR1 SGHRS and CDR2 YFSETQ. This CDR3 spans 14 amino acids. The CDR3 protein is CASSLAPRDQPQHF. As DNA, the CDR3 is TGCGCCAGCAGCTTGGCACCCAGGGATCAGCCCCAGCATTTT.

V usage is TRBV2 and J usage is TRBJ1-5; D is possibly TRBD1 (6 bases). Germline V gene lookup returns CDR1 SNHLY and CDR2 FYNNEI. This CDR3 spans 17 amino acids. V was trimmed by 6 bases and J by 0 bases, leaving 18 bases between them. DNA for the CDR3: TGTGCCAGCAGCTCGAGAGGGACAAGGGTTAGCAATCAGCCCCAGCATTTT. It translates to CASSSRGTRVSNQPQHF.

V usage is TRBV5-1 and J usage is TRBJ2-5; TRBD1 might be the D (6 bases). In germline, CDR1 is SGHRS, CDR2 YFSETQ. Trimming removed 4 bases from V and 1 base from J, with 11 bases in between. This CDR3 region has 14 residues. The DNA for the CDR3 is TGCGCCAGCAGCCCAGGGACACGCCAAGAGACCCAGTACTTC. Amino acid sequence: CASSPGTRQETQYF.

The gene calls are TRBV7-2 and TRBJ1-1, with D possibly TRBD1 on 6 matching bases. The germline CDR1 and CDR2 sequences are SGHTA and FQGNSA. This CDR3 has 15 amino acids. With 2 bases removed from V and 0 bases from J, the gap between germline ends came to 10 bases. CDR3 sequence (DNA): TGTGCCAGCAGCTTACTACAGGGTCTGAACACTGAAGCTTTCTTT. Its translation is CASSLLQGLNTEAFF.

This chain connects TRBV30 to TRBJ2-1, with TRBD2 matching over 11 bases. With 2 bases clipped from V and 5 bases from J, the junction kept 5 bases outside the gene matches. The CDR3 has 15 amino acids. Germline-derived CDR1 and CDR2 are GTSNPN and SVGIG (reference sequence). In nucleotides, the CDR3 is TGTGCCTGGAGTCTGACTAGCGGGACCCACAATGAGCAGTTCTTC. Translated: CAWSLTSGTHNEQFF.

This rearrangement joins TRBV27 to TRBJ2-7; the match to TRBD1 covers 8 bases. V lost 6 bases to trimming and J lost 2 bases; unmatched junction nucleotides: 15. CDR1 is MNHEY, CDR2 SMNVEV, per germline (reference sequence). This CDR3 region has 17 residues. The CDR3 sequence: CASSRLRTGSMAYEQYF. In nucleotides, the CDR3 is TGTGCCAGCAGCCGACTACGGACAGGGTCTATGGCCTACGAGCAGTACTTC.

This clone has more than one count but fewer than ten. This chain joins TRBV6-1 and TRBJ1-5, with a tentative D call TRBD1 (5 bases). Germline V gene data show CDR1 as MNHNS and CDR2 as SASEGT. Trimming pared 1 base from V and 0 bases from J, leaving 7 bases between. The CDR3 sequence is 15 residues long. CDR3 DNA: TGTGCCAGCAGTGAAGGACAGTTTAGCAATCAGCCCCAGCATTTT. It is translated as CASSEGQFSNQPQHF.

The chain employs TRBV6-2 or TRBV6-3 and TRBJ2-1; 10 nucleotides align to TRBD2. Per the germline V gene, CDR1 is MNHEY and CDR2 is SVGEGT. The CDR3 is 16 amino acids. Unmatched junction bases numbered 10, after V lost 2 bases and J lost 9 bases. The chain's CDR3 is CASSYPSGGAPTEQFF. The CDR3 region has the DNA TGTGCCAGCAGTTACCCTAGCGGGGGAGCCCCCACTGAGCAGTTCTTC.

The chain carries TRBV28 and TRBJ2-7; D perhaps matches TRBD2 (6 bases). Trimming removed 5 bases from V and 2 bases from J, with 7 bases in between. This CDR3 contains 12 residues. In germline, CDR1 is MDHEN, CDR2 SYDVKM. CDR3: CASSGGAYEQYF. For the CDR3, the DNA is TGTGCCAGCAGTGGAGGGGCCTACGAGCAGTACTTC.

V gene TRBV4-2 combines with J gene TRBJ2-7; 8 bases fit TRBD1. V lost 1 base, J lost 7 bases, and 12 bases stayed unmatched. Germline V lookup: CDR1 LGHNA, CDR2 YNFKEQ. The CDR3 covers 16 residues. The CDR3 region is CASSQGQGAPGMEQYF. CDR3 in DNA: TGTGCCAGCAGCCAAGGTCAGGGGGCCCCCGGGATGGAGCAGTACTTC.

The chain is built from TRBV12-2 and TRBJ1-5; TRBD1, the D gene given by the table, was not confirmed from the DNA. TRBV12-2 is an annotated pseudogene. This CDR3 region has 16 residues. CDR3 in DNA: TGTGCAAGTCGCTTAGGGTTTCCAGGGGGCTGTCAGCCCCAGCATTTT. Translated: CASRLGFPGGCQPQHF.

This CDR3 is CASSVEAGLEAFF. The DNA for the CDR3 is TGTGCCAGCAGCGTAGAGGCGGGATTAGAAGCTTTCTTT. The V call is TRBV9, the J call TRBJ1-1; D unclear. V was cut by 0 bases and J by 8 bases, with 11 bases left in between. Germline-derived CDR1 and CDR2 are SGDLS and YYNGEE. CDR3 length equals 13 residues.

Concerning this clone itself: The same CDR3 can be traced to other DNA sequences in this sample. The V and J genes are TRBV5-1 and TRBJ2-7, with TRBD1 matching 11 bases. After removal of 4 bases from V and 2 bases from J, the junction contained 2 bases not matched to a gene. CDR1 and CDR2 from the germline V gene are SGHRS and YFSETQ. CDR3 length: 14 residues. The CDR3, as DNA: TGCGCCAGCAGCCAGGGACAGGGGGCCTACGAGCAGTACTTC. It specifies CASSQGQGAYEQYF.

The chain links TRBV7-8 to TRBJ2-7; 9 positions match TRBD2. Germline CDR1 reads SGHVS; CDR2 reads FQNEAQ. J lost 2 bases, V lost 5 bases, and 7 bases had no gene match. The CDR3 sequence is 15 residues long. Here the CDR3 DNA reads TGTGCCAGCAGCCAGTCCGGGACTAGCCCCTACGAGCAGTACTTC. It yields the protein CASSQSGTSPYEQYF.